These T cell receptor beta chains were read from a single sample in a study of molecular identifiers for immune sequencing clone quantification. TCRdb analysed the PCR reads with MiXCR anew, one entry per CDR3 protein. The sample lists 550,000 to 750,000 distinct CDR3 sequences; about 20% were seen once. Sample: naive CD8+ T cells from blood, with Jurkat cell RNA spiked in. Receptors originate from a human donor in good health. Some libraries in this study had Jurkat cell RNA spiked in. Each CDR3 is given with its conserved first and last residue. Each record gives: D gene, clone size, J gene, V gene, CDR3 protein, CDR3 DNA. A D gene is named only where the DNA matches it firmly. The listing skips clone size in some rows; elsewhere it reads once, few, many or a size class.

d_call: TRBD1; clone_size: many; j_call: TRBJ2-1; v_call: TRBV6-5; cdr3_aa: CASGGDRGLREQFF; cdr3_nt: TGTGCCAGCGGCGGGGACAGGGGGCTTCGTGAGCAGTTCTTC
d_call: TRBD2; clone_size: few; j_call: TRBJ2-1; v_call: TRBV27; cdr3_aa: CASSALAGGFNEQFF; cdr3_nt: TGTGCCAGCAGTGCACTAGCGGGGGGTTTTAATGAGCAGTTCTTC
d_call: TRBD1; clone_size: few; j_call: TRBJ2-5; v_call: TRBV5-6; cdr3_aa: CASSFPQGAGETQYF; cdr3_nt: TGTGCCAGCAGCTTTCCTCAGGGGGCTGGGGAGACCCAGTACTTC
d_call: TRBD1; clone_size: -; j_call: TRBJ1-2; v_call: TRBV19; cdr3_aa: CAGSVQGGYTF; cdr3_nt: TGTGCCGGTAGTGTACAGGGGGGCTACACCTTC
d_call: -; clone_size: many; j_call: TRBJ2-7; v_call: TRBV5-1; cdr3_aa: CASSEMSGYEQYF; cdr3_nt: TGCGCCAGCAGCGAAATGTCCGGGTACGAGCAGTACTTC
d_call: -; clone_size: few; j_call: TRBJ2-2; v_call: TRBV19; cdr3_aa: CASNRENTGELFF; cdr3_nt: TGTGCCAGTAACAGGGAGAACACCGGGGAGCTGTTTTTT
d_call: TRBD2; clone_size: -; j_call: TRBJ2-3; v_call: TRBV9; cdr3_aa: CASSVGTSGSAITDTQYF; cdr3_nt: TGTGCCAGCAGCGTAGGGACTAGCGGGAGTGCAATTACAGATACGCAGTATTTT
d_call: -; clone_size: -; j_call: TRBJ2-5; v_call: TRBV5-6; cdr3_aa: CASSLEPGAIQETQYF; cdr3_nt: TGTGCCAGCAGCTTGGAACCAGGGGCCATACAAGAGACCCAGTACTTC
d_call: -; clone_size: -; j_call: TRBJ2-3; v_call: TRBV7-9; cdr3_aa: CASGPPLLHTQYF; cdr3_nt: TGTGCCAGCGGCCCCCCTCTACTCCATACGCAGTATTTT
d_call: -; clone_size: -; j_call: TRBJ2-7; v_call: TRBV5-5; cdr3_aa: CASSEGAGTYEQYF; cdr3_nt: TGTGCCAGCAGCGAGGGGGCGGGAACCTACGAGCAGTACTTC
d_call: -; clone_size: many; j_call: TRBJ2-1; v_call: TRBV28; cdr3_aa: CASSLYGDRGPNEQFF; cdr3_nt: TGTGCCAGCAGTTTATACGGGGACCGTGGCCCTAATGAGCAGTTCTTC
d_call: TRBD2; clone_size: few; j_call: TRBJ2-3; v_call: TRBV4-2; cdr3_aa: CASSQDSGLAGVRDTQYF; cdr3_nt: TGTGCCAGCAGCCAAGATTCGGGACTAGCGGGAGTTAGGGATACGCAGTATTTT
d_call: TRBD1; clone_size: -; j_call: TRBJ1-2; v_call: TRBV6-5; cdr3_aa: CASSYKSTGDFFYGYTF; cdr3_nt: TGTGCCAGCAGTTACAAGTCGACAGGGGATTTTTTCTATGGCTACACCTTC
d_call: TRBD1; clone_size: many; j_call: TRBJ2-2; v_call: TRBV2; cdr3_aa: CASNPGQVHSGELFF; cdr3_nt: TGTGCCAGCAACCCGGGACAGGTTCATAGCGGGGAGCTGTTTTTT
d_call: TRBD1; clone_size: few; j_call: TRBJ1-5; v_call: TRBV10-2; cdr3_aa: CASSDLGQGLNQPQHF; cdr3_nt: TGCGCCAGCAGTGACCTGGGACAGGGTTTGAATCAGCCCCAGCATTTT
d_call: TRBD2; clone_size: many; j_call: TRBJ2-1; v_call: TRBV27; cdr3_aa: CASTPEPGLAGGHEQFF; cdr3_nt: TGTGCCAGCACCCCCGAACCGGGACTAGCGGGAGGGCATGAGCAGTTCTTC
d_call: -; clone_size: many; j_call: TRBJ2-7; v_call: TRBV19; cdr3_aa: CASSISGLNNEQYF; cdr3_nt: TGTGCCAGTAGTATTTCAGGACTTAACAACGAGCAGTACTTC
d_call: -; clone_size: -; j_call: TRBJ1-2; v_call: TRBV27; cdr3_aa: CASSSLTKNGNYGYTF; cdr3_nt: TGTGCCAGCAGTTCCCTGACAAAAAACGGAAACTATGGCTACACCTTC
d_call: TRBD2; clone_size: -; j_call: TRBJ2-1; v_call: TRBV5-1; cdr3_aa: CASSLGAGGPDEQFF; cdr3_nt: TGCGCCAGCAGCTTGGGAGCGGGGGGGCCGGATGAGCAGTTCTTC
d_call: -; clone_size: many; j_call: TRBJ2-7; v_call: TRBV5-6; cdr3_aa: CASSLELANYEQYF; cdr3_nt: TGTGCCAGCAGCTTGGAACTAGCTAACTACGAGCAGTACTTC
d_call: -; clone_size: few; j_call: TRBJ2-5; v_call: TRBV13; cdr3_aa: CASSLAGSKETQYF; cdr3_nt: TGTGCCAGCAGCTTAGCGGGCAGCAAAGAGACCCAGTACTTC
d_call: TRBD1; clone_size: many; j_call: TRBJ2-7; v_call: TRBV30; cdr3_aa: CAWSVVTGIYEQYF; cdr3_nt: TGTGCCTGGAGTGTAGTGACAGGGATCTACGAGCAGTACTTC